A selection of T cell receptor beta chains follows, all from one sample in a study of blood T cell repertoires in COVID-19. Generated by immunoSEQ multiplex PCR, the TCRdb table keeps only in-frame clones and is missing some. The table records about 200,000 clones, 89% of them present only once. Sample: PBMCs or T cells enriched from blood (not recorded which). These receptors originate from a woman under 30 who had recovered from COVID-19. Each CDR3 is given without its conserved first and last residue. The listing skips clone size in some rows; elsewhere it reads once, few, many or a size class.

>12|NA|TRBJ1-6|TRBV6-1
ASSEAGGITPLH
>15|NA|TRBJ1-5|TRBV7-8
ASSPRLIQGRNQPQH
>13|NA|TRBJ2-5|TRBV7-7
ASSFQGGSQETQY
>15|NA|TRBJ1-3|TRBV6-1
ASSEADRTFSGNTIY
>13|once|TRBJ2-5|TRBV15
ATSRDQARQETQY
>12|NA|TRBJ2-2|TRBV3-1/TRBV3-2
ASSQSPDSGELF
>11|NA|TRBJ1-2|TRBV29-1
SVTGGEGYGYT
>11|NA|TRBJ1-6|TRBV19
ASSARVNSPLH
>14|NA|TRBJ2-2|TRBV28
ASSLWYRVGPGELF
>12|NA|TRBJ2-3|TRBV28
ASSFRRSTDTQY
>12|NA|TRBJ1-2|TRBV9
ASSVGRGDYGYT
>11|NA|TRBJ2-2|TRBV5-1
ASSLGETGELF
>15|NA|TRBJ1-2|TRBV4-1
ASSQPGGTGELYGYT
>14|NA|TRBJ2-2|TRBV7-6
ASTRPGDGLTGELF
>12|NA|TRBJ2-7|TRBV7-9
ASSWGQGAYEQY
>14|once|TRBJ1-6|TRBV10-2
ASSDDRTGVGSPLH
>11|once|TRBJ2-7|TRBV7-6
ASSRDTPYEQY
>12|NA|TRBJ2-1|TRBV19
ASSIGQTYNEQF
>13|NA|TRBJ2-7|TRBV15
ATSRGLPGGDEQY
>13|NA|TRBJ2-2|TRBV7-9
ASRPGLMNTGELF
>12|NA|TRBJ2-3|TRBV7-8
ASSLGRSTDTQY
>14|NA|TRBJ1-4|TRBV4-1
ASSPTDRTDNEKLF
>14|NA|TRBJ2-6|TRBV30
AWSRDRVAGANVLT
>13|NA|TRBJ2-7|TRBV13
ASSSRQVASYEQY
>14|few|TRBJ2-2|TRBV10-3
AISESTVRDTGELF
>11|NA|TRBJ1-6|TRBV6-5
ASTPWRDSPLH
>11|NA|TRBJ2-5|TRBV28
ASSLPDQETQY
>9|once|TRBJ1-2|TRBV7-9
ASSLVAAQT
>17|NA|TRBJ1-4|TRBV4-1
ASSHYPGQPNKVDEKLF
>9|NA|TRBJ1-2|TRBV28
ASSLRDRYT
>13|NA|TRBJ2-1|TRBV1
TSSQDTDIGNEQF
>13|NA|TRBJ1-2|TRBV25-1
ASSEPGQGAVGYT
>12|NA|TRBJ1-6|TRBV19
ASTDRGIESPLH
>13|NA|TRBJ2-2|TRBV7-6
ASSLGDRGTGELF
>14|NA|TRBJ1-1|TRBV4-1
ASRYKQGRSSTEAF
>11|few|TRBJ2-1|TRBV6-6
ASSLSSGNEQF
>12|NA|TRBJ1-6|TRBV6-5
ASSYQGRNSPLH
>12|NA|TRBJ1-2|TRBV14
ASSRIGTGYGYT
>12|NA|TRBJ2-2|TRBV19
ASSSGLNTGELF
>15|NA|TRBJ1-6|TRBV4-1
ASSNSIAGSYNSPLH
>13|NA|TRBJ1-4|TRBV7-9
ASSSQEATHEKLF
>16|NA|TRBJ2-3|TRBV19
ASSIVTRLGGGIDTQY
>15|NA|TRBJ1-4|TRBV30
AWSVRSLTATNEKLF
>14|NA|TRBJ2-2|TRBV5-6
ASSLSGGAPTGELF
>14|NA|TRBJ1-5|TRBV6-5
ASSYFRGSANQPQH